A selection of T cell receptor beta chains follows, all from one sample in a study of T cell repertoires in cytomegalovirus infection. From the reads, TCRdb called clonotypes with MiXCR, one entry per CDR3 protein. The sample carries some 200,000 distinct CDR3 sequences, roughly 9.8% recorded once. Input material: PBMCs. The origin of the receptors is a human donor in good health (CMV status not recorded). Some clones in this sample may be carry-over from other donors' samples. Each CDR3 is given with its conserved first and last residue. The D gene is left open where the match is weak. Part of the rows lack a size; the others show once, few, many or a class for expanded clones.

cdr3_length	clone_size	v_call	d_call	j_call	cdr3_nt	cdr3_aa
13	.	TRBV19	.	TRBJ1-2	TGTGCCAGTAACGACCGCGGGAACTATGGCTACACCTTC	CASNDRGNYGYTF
17	many	TRBV7-8	.	TRBJ2-7	TGTGCCAGCAGCTTATACAGGGTCCCGGGCGGAACCTACGAGCAGTACTTC	CASSLYRVPGGTYEQYF
12	many	TRBV29-1	TRBD1	TRBJ2-7	TGCAGCGTAGGGGACAGCGTATACGAGCAGTACTTC	CSVGDSVYEQYF
17	.	TRBV4-2	TRBD2	TRBJ2-1	TGTGCCAGCAGCCAAGAAGCACGGGAGGGAACCTACAATGAGCAGTTCTTC	CASSQEAREGTYNEQFF
17	many	TRBV7-2	.	TRBJ1-2	TGTGCCAGCAGCTTAGACGGGGGGGCAGGGGCTAACTATGGCTACACCTTC	CASSLDGGAGANYGYTF
12	many	TRBV6-2/TRBV6-3	.	TRBJ2-3	TGTGCCAGCGGTTTAGCGATAGATACGCAGTATTTT	CASGLAIDTQYF
15	.	TRBV28	TRBD1	TRBJ1-1	TGTGCCAGCAGTTTACCCCAGACAGGGGTCACTGAAGCTTTCTTT	CASSLPQTGVTEAFF
15	many	TRBV6-1	.	TRBJ1-1	TGTGCCAGCAGTGAATTTGGGACACCGAACACTGAAGCTTTCTTT	CASSEFGTPNTEAFF
15	few	TRBV6-2/TRBV6-3	TRBD2	TRBJ2-7	TGTGCCAGCAGTTACGGGACTAGCGGGAGGGTCGAGCAGTACTTC	CASSYGTSGRVEQYF
11	many	TRBV12-3/TRBV12-4	.	TRBJ2-1	TGTGCCAGCAGTTTAGAGACGGAGCAGTTCTTC	CASSLETEQFF
12	.	TRBV28	.	TRBJ1-2	TGTGCCAGCCGCGAGGGGGTCGATGGCTACACCTTC	CASREGVDGYTF
13	many	TRBV20-1	.	TRBJ2-7	TGCAGTGCTAGAGCGGACCGTGGCCACGAGCAGTACTTC	CSARADRGHEQYF
15	many	TRBV12-3/TRBV12-4	TRBD2	TRBJ2-1	TGTGCCAGCAGTCGTACTAGCGGGGCATACAATGAGCAGTTCTTC	CASSRTSGAYNEQFF
15	many	TRBV20-1	TRBD1	TRBJ1-2	TGCAGTGCTAGTCCGGGACAGGGTGCATCCTATGGCTACACCTTC	CSASPGQGASYGYTF
15	many	TRBV4-3	TRBD1	TRBJ1-1	TGCGCCAGCAGCCAAGCAGGACAGGGGGGAACTGAAGCTTTCTTT	CASSQAGQGGTEAFF
12	few	TRBV20-1	.	TRBJ2-2	TGCAGTGCTAAGGTCCCCACCGGGGAGCTGTTTTTT	CSAKVPTGELFF
15	.	TRBV19	.	TRBJ2-1	TGTGCCAGTAAACGAGACCCCAACTTCCACAATGAGCAGTTCTTC	CASKRDPNFHNEQFF
13	few	TRBV7-9	.	TRBJ1-1	TGTGCCAGCAGCTTATATGCGAACACTGAAGCTTTCTTT	CASSLYANTEAFF
15	.	TRBV7-2	.	TRBJ2-5	TGTGCCAGCAGCTTAGGTCGAGGGCCAGAAGAGACCCAGTACTTC	CASSLGRGPEETQYF
16	many	TRBV7-9	.	TRBJ2-1	TGTGCCAGCAGCTCTGAGGTGGGGGAGAACTACAATGAGCAGTTCTTC	CASSSEVGENYNEQFF
15	many	TRBV7-8	TRBD2	TRBJ2-1	TGTGCCAGCAGTATTAGCGGGAGTTCCTACAATGAGCAGTTCTTC	CASSISGSSYNEQFF
15	many	TRBV29-1	TRBD2	TRBJ2-7	TGCAGCGTTTGGACTAGCGGGACCCCCTCCTACGAGCAGTACTTC	CSVWTSGTPSYEQYF
16	.	TRBV11-2	TRBD2	TRBJ2-2	TGTGCCAGCAGCTTAGTTAGCGGGGCGAACACCGGGGAGCTGTTTTTT	CASSLVSGANTGELFF
16	.	TRBV5-6	TRBD2	TRBJ2-2	TGTGCCAGCAGCCATCTTGGCGGGAGGGCGGACGGGGAGCTGTTTTTT	CASSHLGGRADGELFF
14	few	TRBV19	.	TRBJ1-5	TGTGCCAGTAGAGGACAGACAAGCAATCAGCCCCAGCATTTT	CASRGQTSNQPQHF
13	many	TRBV7-9	.	TRBJ2-2	TGTGCCAGCAGCTTAGTAGGAATCGGGGAGCTGTTTTTT	CASSLVGIGELFF
15	many	TRBV7-2	TRBD1	TRBJ2-7	TGTGCCAGCAACGGAGGACAGGGGCCATCCTACGAGCAGTACTTC	CASNGGQGPSYEQYF
16	many	TRBV19	.	TRBJ2-1	TGTGCCAGTAGTATTTCGGACCTAGGGCCGTACAATGAGCAGTTCTTC	CASSISDLGPYNEQFF
15	few	TRBV30	.	TRBJ1-5	TGTGCCTGGAGTGTAACGGTTAGCGGCAATCAGCCCCAGCATTTT	CAWSVTVSGNQPQHF